The 32 T cell receptor beta chains in this list originate from one sample, sequenced in a study of shared clonotypes between healthy human individuals. The protocol was immunoSEQ multiplex PCR, while the TCRdb copy is restricted to in-frame clones and leaves out a portion. The data show 2.5 million or so clones, more than 90% seen once. Input material: naive CD4+ T cells sorted from blood. Subset reported: CD45RA+ positively selected. These receptors originate from a man younger than 35 in good health.

This clone was recorded a few times. Other DNA sequences in the sample encode the same CDR3. The V gene is TRBV18, the J gene TRBJ2-7, with TRBD1 matching over 9 bases. CDR3 length: 14 residues. The trim removed 3 bases at V and 4 bases at J, leaving 4 bases unmatched. Germline V gene lookup returns CDR1 KGHSH and CDR2 LQKENI. The CDR3 loop is CASSPLGQGYEQYF. The CDR3 nucleotides read TGTGCCAGCTCACCCCTCGGACAGGGGTACGAGCAGTACTTC.

This rearrangement joins TRBV7-2 to TRBJ2-4; TRBD2 matches 12 bases. The germline V gene has CDR1 SGHTA and CDR2 FQGNSA. The J segment lost 4 bases and the V segment lost 7 bases, leaving 8 bases of the junction unmatched. The CDR3 has 16 residues. DNA of the CDR3: TGTGCCAGCAACCCTAGCGGGAGGGGGGGGAAAAACATTCAGTACTTC. Residues: CASNPSGRGGKNIQYF.

The chain has TRBV6-5 and TRBJ1-1; D remains ambiguous. The germline V gene encodes CDR1 MNHEY and CDR2 SVGAGI. The CDR3 sequence is 15 residues long. The V gene lost 2 bases and the J gene lost 4 bases, with 14 bases spanning the gap. The CDR3 DNA follows: TGTGCCAGCAGTTACGACGGCGTACGGACCACTGAAGCTTTCTTT. As protein: CASSYDGVRTTEAFF.

The chain has TRBV6-1 and TRBJ1-6; D gene uncertain. There are 20 residues in the CDR3. CDR1 and CDR2 (germline): MNHNS, SASEGT. With 2 bases removed from V and 0 bases from J, the gap between germline ends came to 20 bases. The CDR3 nucleotides are TGTGCCAGCAGTGAATTTTTCGTCGGTACCGGGAGCTCCTATAATTCACCCCTCCACTTT. Amino acid sequence: CASSEFFVGTGSSYNSPLHF.

The rearrangement links TRBV29-1 to TRBJ2-7; weak D call: TRBD1 (6 bases). The germline V gene encodes CDR1 SQVTM and CDR2 ANQGSEA. V was cut by 4 bases and J by 1 base, with 14 bases left in between. The CDR3 runs to 14 residues. The CDR3 protein is CSVVRDTFSYEQYF. CDR3 in DNA: TGCAGCGTTGTAAGGGACACCTTTTCCTACGAGCAGTACTTC.

The chain joins TRBV10-3 to TRBJ2-1, with TRBD2 matching 8 bases. CDR1 and CDR2 from the germline V gene are ENHRY and SYGVKD. The CDR3 loop spans 14 amino acids. V gave up 5 bases and J gave up 6 bases; unmatched junction bases: 6. CDR3 amino acids: CAISITGGPNEQFF. CDR3 DNA: TGTGCCATCAGTATCACGGGAGGGCCCAATGAGCAGTTCTTC.

This chain joins TRBV6-5 and TRBJ2-1; 9 bases align to TRBD2. CDR1 is MNHEY, CDR2 SVGAGI, per germline. The CDR3 length is 16 residues. J gave up 3 bases and V 4 bases, and 7 bases lay outside the gene matches. Here the CDR3 reads CASSSLAGRDYNEQFF. The CDR3 nucleotides read TGTGCCAGCAGTTCGCTAGCGGGGAGAGACTACAATGAGCAGTTCTTC.

The chain is built from TRBV27 and TRBJ1-5; 7 positions agree with TRBD1. The V and J ends lost 6 bases and 4 bases, in that order; junction bases with no gene match: 6. The V gene's germline CDR1 is MNHEY and CDR2 SMNVEV (reference sequence). The CDR3 runs 14 residues. CDR3 nucleotide sequence: TGTGCCAGCAGATCCGGGACAGTAAATCAGCCCCAGCATTTT. It yields the protein CASRSGTVNQPQHF.

As for this clone: This sample includes further DNA sequences coding for the same CDR3. The gene calls are TRBV18 and TRBJ1-1; D possibly corresponds to TRBD1 (5 bases). V shed 3 bases and J shed 1 base, with 9 bases lying between them. This CDR3 has 14 amino acids. From germline, CDR1 is KGHSH and CDR2 LQKENI. In DNA, the CDR3 is TGTGCCAGCTCACCTGGGACGGCGAACACTGAAGCTTTCTTT. Amino acids: CASSPGTANTEAFF.

In this sample, this clone turned up once. The chain combines TRBV6-6 with TRBJ2-7; 7 positions match TRBD2. Germline V gene lookup returns CDR1 MNHNY and CDR2 SVGAGI (reference sequence). With V trimmed by 7 bases and J by 6 bases, 12 bases remained unmatched. This CDR3 comprises 14 residues. The DNA of the CDR3 is TGTGCCAGCATTCTTGGCGGGAGAAGTAGCGAGCAGTACTTC. It codes for CASILGGRSSEQYF.

The chain employs TRBV6-4 and TRBJ1-6; 7 bases map to TRBD1. Germline lookup yields CDR1 MRHNA and CDR2 SNTAGT. Trimming removed 6 bases from V and 7 bases from J; junction bases left unmatched: 3. This CDR3 comprises 13 residues. In nucleotides, the CDR3 is TGTGCCAGCAGCCCGGGACAGAATTCACCCCTCCACTTT. Translation gives CASSPGQNSPLHF.

This rearrangement joins TRBV2 to TRBJ2-5, with D tentatively TRBD1 or TRBD2 (5 bases each). The J call is uncertain, as TRBJ2-7 better fits the DNA end. The CDR3 runs 13 residues. CDR1 SNHLY and CDR2 FYNNEI come from the germline V gene. Here the CDR3 reads CASRGRNSYEQYF. The CDR3 coding sequence is TGTGCCAGCAGGGGACGGAACTCCTACGAGCAGTACTTC.

The chain employs TRBV30 and TRBJ1-4; D gene ambiguous. The V gene lost 1 base and the J gene lost 5 bases, with 8 bases spanning the gap. This CDR3 spans 13 amino acids. Germline loops: CDR1 GTSNPN, CDR2 SVGIG (reference sequence). CDR3 in amino acids: CAWSAKRNEKLFF. The CDR3 DNA is TGTGCCTGGAGTGCGAAGCGGAATGAAAAACTGTTTTTT.

Of note for this clone: Distinct nucleotide sequences in the sample also encode this CDR3. The chain couples TRBV10-2 to TRBJ1-4; D might be TRBD1 (5 bases). CDR1 and CDR2 from the germline V gene are WSHSY and SAAADI. The CDR3 spans 15 residues. Trimming took off 2 bases at V and 0 bases at J, with 7 bases between the two ends. CDR3 protein: CASSEIGATNEKLFF. The CDR3 region has the DNA TGCGCCAGCAGTGAGATAGGGGCAACTAATGAAAAACTGTTTTTT.

The V and J genes are TRBV2 and TRBJ1-1; no firm D call. This CDR3 is 12 amino acids long. Germline V CDR1 and CDR2: SNHLY, FYNNEI. Trimming took off 6 bases at V and 8 bases at J, with 13 bases between the two ends. The CDR3 sequence: CASRRVAREAFF. Here the CDR3 DNA reads TGTGCCAGCAGAAGGGTGGCAAGAGAAGCTTTCTTT.

The chain recombines TRBV9 with TRBJ1-2; no clear D gene. The CDR3 contains 13 residues. V dropped 0 bases and J dropped 2 bases, with 5 bases sitting between them. Germline CDR1 reads SGDLS; CDR2 reads YYNGEE. The CDR3 DNA is TGTGCCAGCAGCGTAGCCAGGAACTATGGCTACACCTTC. It codes for CASSVARNYGYTF.

The chain combines TRBV4-1 with TRBJ1-1; TRBD1 might be the D (6 bases). Germline-derived CDR1 and CDR2 are MGHRA and YSYEKL. This CDR3 has 16 amino acids. Trimming took 2 bases from V and 5 from J, leaving 18 bases between them. Here the CDR3 reads CASSQFPGARGTEAFF. The DNA of the CDR3 is TGCGCCAGCAGCCAATTCCCAGGGGCTCGAGGAACTGAAGCTTTCTTT.

The gene calls are TRBV4-1 and TRBJ2-3; 12 bases match TRBD2. Germline V gene lookup returns CDR1 MGHRA and CDR2 YSYEKL. CDR3 size: 16 residues. Germline trimming cut 3 bases from V and 6 bases from J; bases unmatched to any gene: 7. CDR3: CASSQLLAGGSDTQYF. CDR3 nucleotide sequence: TGCGCCAGCAGCCAGCTACTAGCGGGAGGATCTGATACGCAGTATTTT.

This chain joins TRBV6-6 and TRBJ1-2; D is ambiguous. In germline, CDR1 is MNHNY, CDR2 SVGAGI (reference sequence). With 0 bases removed from V and 6 bases from J, the gap between germline ends came to 14 bases. This CDR3 contains 15 residues. The CDR3 nucleotides read TGTGCCAGCAGTTACTCGAAGGAAGGAGTCGATGGCTACACCTTC. It codes for CASSYSKEGVDGYTF.

The V and J genes are TRBV9 and TRBJ2-5; 12 bases match TRBD2. Germline loops: CDR1 SGDLS, CDR2 YYNGEE. The CDR3 is 17 amino acids. The ends lost 4 bases at V and 2 bases at J; junction bases unmatched: 9. The CDR3 is CASSSRSSGRVQETQYF. As DNA, the CDR3 is TGTGCCAGCAGCTCGCGATCTAGCGGGAGGGTTCAAGAGACCCAGTACTTC.

The chain couples TRBV9 to TRBJ1-2; TRBD1 aligns across 8 bases. Germline CDR1 reads SGDLS; CDR2 reads YYNGEE. V shed 3 bases, J shed 4 bases, and the junction held 17 bases outside the gene matches. The CDR3 length is 18 residues. CDR3: CASSDKPGTGPLFYGYTF. The CDR3 DNA sequence: TGTGCCAGCAGCGATAAACCCGGGACAGGACCTTTGTTCTATGGCTACACCTTC.

The chain employs TRBV5-4 and TRBJ1-5, with 9 bases that match TRBD1. CDR3 length: 15 amino acids. Germline V gives CDR1 SGHNT, CDR2 YYREEE (reference sequence). Trimming at V came to 0 bases and at J to 5 bases, leaving 3 bases not matched to a gene. DNA for the CDR3: TGTGCCAGCAGCTTGGACAGGGGGCAGGATCAGCCCCAGCATTTT. Its translation: CASSLDRGQDQPQHF.

In its sample, this clone was seen once. This chain connects TRBV6-5 to TRBJ1-2; possible D gene TRBD1, 5 bases. CDR3 length: 16 amino acids. The germline V and J ends were trimmed by 0 bases and 7 bases, with 18 bases remaining between them. The V gene's germline CDR1 is MNHEY and CDR2 SVGAGI. The DNA for the CDR3 is TGTGCCAGCAGTTACTCGACAGAGCCTACAGTGGCTGGCTACACCTTC. It encodes CASSYSTEPTVAGYTF.

The genes are TRBV7-8 and TRBJ1-6; D gene ambiguous. Trimming took off 2 bases at V and 5 bases at J, with 4 bases between the two ends. CDR1 SGHVS and CDR2 FQNEAQ come from the germline V gene. This CDR3 spans 13 amino acids. The chain's CDR3 is CASSLTNNSPLHF. DNA of the CDR3: TGTGCCAGCAGCTTAACCAATAATTCACCCCTCCACTTT.

The chain combines TRBV6-5 with TRBJ1-1; 7 bases fit TRBD1. V lost 5 bases and J lost 1; bases outside the gene matches: 4. Germline V gives CDR1 MNHEY, CDR2 SVGAGI. The CDR3 has 14 amino acids. CDR3 sequence (DNA): TGTGCCAGCAGTACCCGACAGGGGAACACTGAAGCTTTCTTT. The encoded protein is CASSTRQGNTEAFF.

The chain joins TRBV10-3 to TRBJ1-5; unclear D gene. Trimming removed 9 bases at V and 9 bases at J, with 15 bases between. The CDR3 sequence is 12 residues long. Germline CDR1 reads ENHRY; CDR2 reads SYGVKD. In DNA, the CDR3 is TGTGCCATGACGGCTCTTGGGCGGCCCCAGCATTTT. Its translation: CAMTALGRPQHF.

The chain carries TRBV27 and TRBJ2-3, with 7 nucleotides matching TRBD2. The CDR3 sequence is 15 residues long. The germline CDR1 and CDR2 sequences are MNHEY and SMNVEV (reference sequence). V lost 5 bases and J lost 1; bases outside the gene matches: 6. The chain's CDR3 is CASSAQRGGTDTQYF. CDR3 bases: TGTGCCAGCAGTGCCCAGCGGGGAGGCACAGATACGCAGTATTTT.

The chain carries TRBV25-1 and TRBJ1-2; a weak D match, TRBD1 (5 bases). Trimming took off 5 bases at V and 4 bases at J, with 11 bases between the two ends. This CDR3 is built from 13 residues. Germline CDR1 reads MGHDK; CDR2 reads SYGVNS. CDR3 amino acids: CASSTTVGYGYTF. CDR3 DNA sequence: TGTGCCAGCAGTACGACAGTCGGCTATGGCTACACCTTC.

The V call is TRBV28, the J call TRBJ2-4; TRBD2 might be the D (6 bases). Looked up from germline, CDR1 is MDHEN and CDR2 is SYDVKM. This CDR3 has 16 residues. The V gene lost 6 bases and the J gene lost 0 bases, with 15 bases spanning the gap. The CDR3 nucleotides are TGTGCCAGCAGCCCCCGGGACTTTCAAGCCAAAAACATTCAGTACTTC. Residues: CASSPRDFQAKNIQYF.

Of note for this clone: A junction boundary mismatches the germline segment, possibly from a read error. The chain carries TRBV7-8 and TRBJ2-7; D might be TRBD1 (6 bases). This CDR3 has 14 residues. Per the germline V gene, CDR1 is SGHVS and CDR2 is FQNEAQ. The CDR3 sequence is CASTLRGGSYEQYF. DNA for the CDR3: TGTGCCAGCACCTTACGAGGGGGCTCCTACGAGCAGTACTTC. Looking up the rest from reference TRBV7-8 and TRBJ2-7 gives the full variable domain: GAGVSQSPRYKVAKRGQDVALRCDPISGHVSLFWYQQALGQGPEFLTYFQNEAQLDKSGLPSDRFFAERPEGSVSTLKIQRTQQEDSAVYLCASTLRGGSYEQYFGPGTRLTVT.

The J gene is TRBJ2-4, the V gene TRBV18; the D is unclear. The germline V and J ends were trimmed by 1 base and 1 base, with 11 bases remaining between them. Germline values: CDR1 KGHSH, CDR2 LQKENI. This CDR3 region has 16 residues. CDR3 nucleotides: TGTGCCAGCTCACCACAAACTTCCCCGGCCAAAAACATTCAGTACTTC. Translating gives CASSPQTSPAKNIQYF. The full variable domain, with the rest looked up from reference TRBV18 and TRBJ2-4, is NAGVMQNPRHLVRRRGQEARLRCSPMKGHSHVYWYRQLPEEGLKFMVYLQKENIIDESGMPKERFSAEFPKEGPSILRIQQVVRGDSAAYFCASSPQTSPAKNIQYFGAGTRLSVL.

As concerns this clone: Other DNA sequences in the same sample also yield this CDR3. V is TRBV28 and J is TRBJ2-1; D unclear. Trimming stripped 3 bases from V and 6 bases from J, with 0 bases between. CDR1 and CDR2 from the germline V gene are MDHEN and SYDVKM. The CDR3 consists of 10 residues. The DNA for the CDR3 is TGTGCCAGCAGTTTCAATGAGCAGTTCTTC. It encodes CASSFNEQFF.